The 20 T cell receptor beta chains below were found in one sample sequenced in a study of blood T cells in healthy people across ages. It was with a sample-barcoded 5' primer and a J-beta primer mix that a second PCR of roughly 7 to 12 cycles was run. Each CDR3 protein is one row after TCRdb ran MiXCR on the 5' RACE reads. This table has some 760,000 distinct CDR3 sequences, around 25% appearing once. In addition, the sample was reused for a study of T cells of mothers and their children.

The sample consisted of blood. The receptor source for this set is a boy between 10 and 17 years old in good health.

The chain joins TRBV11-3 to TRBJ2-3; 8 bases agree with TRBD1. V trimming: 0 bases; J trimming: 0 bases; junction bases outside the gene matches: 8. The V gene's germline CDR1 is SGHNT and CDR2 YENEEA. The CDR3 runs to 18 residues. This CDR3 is CASSLDSGQGPSTDTQYF. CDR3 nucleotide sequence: TGTGCCAGCAGCTTAGATTCCGGACAGGGCCCAAGCACAGATACGCAGTATTTT. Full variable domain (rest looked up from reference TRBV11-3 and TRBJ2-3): EAGVVQSPRYKIIEKKQPVAFWCNPISGHNTLYWYLQNLGQGPELLIRYENEEAVDDSQLPKDRFSAERLKGVDSTLKIQPAELGDSAVYLCASSLDSGQGPSTDTQYFGPGTRLTVL.

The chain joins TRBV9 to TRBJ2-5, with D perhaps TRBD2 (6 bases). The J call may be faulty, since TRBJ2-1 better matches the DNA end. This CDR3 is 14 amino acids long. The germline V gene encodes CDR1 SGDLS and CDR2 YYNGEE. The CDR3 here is CASSVEGLVDEQFF. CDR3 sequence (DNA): TGTGCCAGCAGCGTAGAGGGACTGGTGGATGAGCAGTTCTTC.

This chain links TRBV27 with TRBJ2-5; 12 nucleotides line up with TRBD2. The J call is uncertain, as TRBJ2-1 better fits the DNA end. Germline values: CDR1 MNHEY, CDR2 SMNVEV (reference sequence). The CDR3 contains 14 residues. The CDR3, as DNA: TGTGCCAGCAGTTTTTCTAGCGGGAGGGATGAGCAGTTCTTC. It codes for CASSFSSGRDEQFF.

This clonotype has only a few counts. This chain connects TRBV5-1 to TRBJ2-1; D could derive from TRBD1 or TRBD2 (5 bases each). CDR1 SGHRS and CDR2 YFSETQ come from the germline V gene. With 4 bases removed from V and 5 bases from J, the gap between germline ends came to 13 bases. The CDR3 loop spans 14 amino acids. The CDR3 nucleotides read TGCGCCAGCAGCCAGGGAGAGGGGCACAATGAGCAGTTCTTC. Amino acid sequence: CASSQGEGHNEQFF.

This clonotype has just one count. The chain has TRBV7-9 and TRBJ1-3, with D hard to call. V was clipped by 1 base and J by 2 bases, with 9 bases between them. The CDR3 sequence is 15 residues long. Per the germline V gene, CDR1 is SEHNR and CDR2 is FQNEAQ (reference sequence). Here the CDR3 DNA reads TGTGCCAGCAGCTTAGAAGTGGTTGCTGGAAACACCATATATTTT. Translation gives CASSLEVVAGNTIYF.

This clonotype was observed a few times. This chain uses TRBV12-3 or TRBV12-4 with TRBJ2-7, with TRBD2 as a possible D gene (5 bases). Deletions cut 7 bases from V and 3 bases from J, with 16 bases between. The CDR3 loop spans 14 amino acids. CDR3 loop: CASTLVAGYYEQYF. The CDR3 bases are TGTGCCAGCACCCTTGTGGCGGGCTACTACGAGCAGTACTTC.

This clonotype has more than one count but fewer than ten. As DNA, the CDR3 is TGTGCCAGCAGAGCCCTGGGGGGAATGAACACTGAAGCTTTCTTT. The encoded protein is CASRALGGMNTEAFF. This chain links TRBV9 with TRBJ1-1; tentative D call: TRBD1 (5 bases). V dropped 5 bases and J dropped 0 bases, with 14 bases sitting between them. The CDR3 is made up of 15 amino acids. Germline values: CDR1 SGDLS, CDR2 YYNGEE.

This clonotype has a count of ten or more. CDR3: CASSLARTAQETQYF. The DNA for the CDR3 is TGTGCCAGCAGTTTAGCGCGGACAGCCCAAGAGACCCAGTACTTC. The V call is TRBV12-3 or TRBV12-4, the J call TRBJ2-5, with a weak D call TRBD1 (6 bases). This CDR3 has 15 amino acids. Trimming left V 0 bases short and J 1 base short, with 9 bases between.

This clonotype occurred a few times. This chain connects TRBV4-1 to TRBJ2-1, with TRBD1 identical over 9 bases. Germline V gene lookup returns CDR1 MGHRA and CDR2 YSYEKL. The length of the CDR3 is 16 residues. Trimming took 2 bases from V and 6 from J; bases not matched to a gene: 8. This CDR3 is CASSQPPGTGSNEQFF. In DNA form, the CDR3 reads TGCGCCAGCAGCCAACCGCCCGGGACAGGGTCCAATGAGCAGTTCTTC.

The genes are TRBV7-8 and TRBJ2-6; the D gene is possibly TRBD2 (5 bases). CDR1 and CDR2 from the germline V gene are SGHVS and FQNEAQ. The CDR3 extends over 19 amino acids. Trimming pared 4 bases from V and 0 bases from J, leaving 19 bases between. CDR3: CASSSMGRGSTSGANVLTF. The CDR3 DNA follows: TGTGCCAGCAGCTCGATGGGTCGGGGATCTACCTCTGGGGCCAACGTCCTGACTTTC. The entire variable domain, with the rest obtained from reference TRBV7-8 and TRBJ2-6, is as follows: GAGVSQSPRYKVAKRGQDVALRCDPISGHVSLFWYQQALGQGPEFLTYFQNEAQLDKSGLPSDRFFAERPEGSVSTLKIQRTQQEDSAVYLCASSSMGRGSTSGANVLTFGAGSRLTVL.

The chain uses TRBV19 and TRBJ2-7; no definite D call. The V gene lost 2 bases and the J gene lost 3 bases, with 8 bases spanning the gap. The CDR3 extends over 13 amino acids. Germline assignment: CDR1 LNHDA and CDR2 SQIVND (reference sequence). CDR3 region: CASSITLGYEQYF. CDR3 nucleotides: TGTGCCAGTAGTATAACCTTAGGCTACGAGCAGTACTTC.

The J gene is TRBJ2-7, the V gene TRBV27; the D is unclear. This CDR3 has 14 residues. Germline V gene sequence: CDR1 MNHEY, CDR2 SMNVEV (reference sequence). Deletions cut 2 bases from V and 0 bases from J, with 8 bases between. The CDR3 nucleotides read TGTGCCAGCAGTTTAACCGCTTACTCCTACGAGCAGTACTTC. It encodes CASSLTAYSYEQYF.

The CDR3 is CASSFSGGLTDTQYF. The CDR3 nucleotides are TGTGCCAGCAGCTTTTCGGGGGGCCTCACAGATACGCAGTATTTT. The chain is built from TRBV7-2 and TRBJ2-3; tentatively, D is TRBD2 (7 bases). Germline V lookup: CDR1 SGHTA, CDR2 FQGNSA. This CDR3 comprises 15 residues. Trimming pared 3 bases from V and 2 bases from J, leaving 12 bases between.

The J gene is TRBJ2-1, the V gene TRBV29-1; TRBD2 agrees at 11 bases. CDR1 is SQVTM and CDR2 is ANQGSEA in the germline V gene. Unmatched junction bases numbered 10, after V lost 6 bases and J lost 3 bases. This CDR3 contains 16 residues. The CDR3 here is CSVVPPGLADYNEQFF. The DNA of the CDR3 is TGCAGCGTCGTCCCCCCGGGACTAGCGGACTACAATGAGCAGTTCTTC.

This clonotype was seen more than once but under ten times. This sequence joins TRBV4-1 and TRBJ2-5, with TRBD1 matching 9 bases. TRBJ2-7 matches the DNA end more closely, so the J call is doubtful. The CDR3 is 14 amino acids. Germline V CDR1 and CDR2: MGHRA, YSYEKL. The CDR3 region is CASSQGTGMYEQYF. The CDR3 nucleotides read TGCGCCAGCAGCCAGGGGACAGGGATGTACGAGCAGTACTTC.

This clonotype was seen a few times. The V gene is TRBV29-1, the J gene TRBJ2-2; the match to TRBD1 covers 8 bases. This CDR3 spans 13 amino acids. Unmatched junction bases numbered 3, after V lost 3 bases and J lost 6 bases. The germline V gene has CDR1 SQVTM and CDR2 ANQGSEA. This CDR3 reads CSVEGRGPGELFF. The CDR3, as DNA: TGCAGCGTTGAGGGCAGGGGGCCCGGGGAGCTGTTTTTT.

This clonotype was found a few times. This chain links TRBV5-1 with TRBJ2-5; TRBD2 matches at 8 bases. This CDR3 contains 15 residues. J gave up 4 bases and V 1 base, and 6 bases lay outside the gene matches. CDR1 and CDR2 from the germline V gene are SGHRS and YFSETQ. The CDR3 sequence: CASSLSPSGPETQYF. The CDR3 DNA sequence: TGCGCCAGCAGCTTGTCCCCTAGCGGGCCAGAGACCCAGTACTTC. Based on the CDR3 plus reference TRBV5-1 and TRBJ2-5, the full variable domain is KAGVTQTPRYLIKTRGQQVTLSCSPISGHRSVSWYQQTPGQGLQFLFEYFSETQRNKGNFPGRFSGRQFSNSRSEMNVSTLELGDSALYLCASSLSPSGPETQYFGPGTRLLVL.

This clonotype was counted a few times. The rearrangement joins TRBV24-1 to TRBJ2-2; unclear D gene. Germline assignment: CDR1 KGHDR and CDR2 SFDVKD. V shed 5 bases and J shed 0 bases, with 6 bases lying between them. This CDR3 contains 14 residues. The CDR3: CATSVWTNTGELFF. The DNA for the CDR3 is TGTGCCACCAGTGTGTGGACGAACACCGGGGAGCTGTTTTTT.

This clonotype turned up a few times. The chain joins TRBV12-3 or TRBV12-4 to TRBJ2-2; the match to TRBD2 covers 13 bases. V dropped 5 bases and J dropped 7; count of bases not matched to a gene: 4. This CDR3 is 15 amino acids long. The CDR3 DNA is TGTGCCAGCAGTCTTACTAGCGGGAGGGGCGGGGAGCTGTTTTTT. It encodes CASSLTSGRGGELFF.

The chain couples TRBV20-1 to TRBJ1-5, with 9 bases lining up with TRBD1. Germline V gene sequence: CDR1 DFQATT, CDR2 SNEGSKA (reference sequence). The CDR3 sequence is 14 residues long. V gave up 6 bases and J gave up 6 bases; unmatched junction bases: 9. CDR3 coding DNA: TGCAGTGCCCTTTACAGGGGGCGAAGTCAGCCCCAGCATTTT. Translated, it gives CSALYRGRSQPQHF.